What follows are 6 T cell receptor beta chains derived from one specimen sequenced in a study of glioma-infiltrating T cells after dendritic cell vaccination. TCRdb's table, derived via immunoSEQ multiplex PCR, lists solely in-frame clones and lacks some. The sample records approximately 100,000 clones, approximately 80% being singletons. This material consisted of blood, taken before dendritic cell vaccination. These receptors all come from a human donor with glioblastoma.

Here the CDR3 DNA reads TGTGCCAGCAGTTCCACAGGTTACAATGAGCAGTTCTTC. Protein product: CASSSTGYNEQFF. This sequence joins TRBV28 and TRBJ2-1; maybe TRBD1 (5 bases). Germline V CDR1 and CDR2: MDHEN, SYDVKM. Trimming cost V 4 bases and J 4 bases, with 8 bases left between them. CDR3 length: 13 residues.

Worth noting for this clone: A junction end diverges from the germline sequence, so it may reflect a read error. The chain joins TRBV5-8 to TRBJ1-4; D is unclear. This CDR3 spans 15 amino acids. The germline CDR1 and CDR2 sequences are SGHTS and YDEGEE. The CDR3 here is CASTLWAPTNEKLFF. The CDR3 nucleotides read TGTGCCAGCACCTTGTGGGCTCCAACTAATGAAAAACTGTTTTTT.

This sequence joins TRBV5-1 and TRBJ2-3, with D perhaps matching TRBD2 (6 bases). Germline-derived CDR1 and CDR2 are SGHRS and YFSETQ. Trimming took off 4 bases at V and 2 bases at J, with 17 bases between the two ends. This CDR3 region has 16 residues. CDR3 region: CASSHRAGRTTDTQYF. As DNA, the CDR3 is TGCGCCAGCAGCCATAGGGCAGGGAGGACCACAGATACGCAGTATTTT.

The gene calls are TRBV4-1 and TRBJ2-7; 8 bases align to TRBD2. Looked up from germline, CDR1 is MGHRA and CDR2 is YSYEKL. The CDR3 loop spans 16 amino acids. The V gene end was trimmed by 4 bases and the J gene end by 0 bases; junction bases not matched to a gene: 8. CDR3 residues: CASSREGLGDSYEQYF. The CDR3 nucleotides are TGCGCCAGCAGCCGCGAGGGACTAGGAGACTCCTACGAGCAGTACTTC.

The chain couples TRBV7-9 to TRBJ1-3, with a tentative D call TRBD1 (6 bases). CDR1 SEHNR and CDR2 FQNEAQ come from the germline V gene (reference sequence). This CDR3 is built from 16 residues. The V end was cut by 4 bases, the J end by 0 bases, with 13 bases between. The CDR3, as DNA: TGTGCCAGCAGCTCTTTCGGGACAAGCTCTGGAAACACCATATATTTT. Translated, it gives CASSSFGTSSGNTIYF.

The V call is TRBV5-1, the J call TRBJ1-5; tentative D call: TRBD1 (6 bases). The CDR3 sequence is 15 residues long. Germline CDR1 is SGHRS and CDR2 is YFSETQ. The V end lost 0 bases, the J end lost 3 bases, and 10 bases lay between the germline ends. The CDR3 DNA follows: TGCGCCAGCAGCTTGGAGGGGACAAACAATCAGCCCCAGCATTTT. Translating it yields CASSLEGTNNQPQHF.